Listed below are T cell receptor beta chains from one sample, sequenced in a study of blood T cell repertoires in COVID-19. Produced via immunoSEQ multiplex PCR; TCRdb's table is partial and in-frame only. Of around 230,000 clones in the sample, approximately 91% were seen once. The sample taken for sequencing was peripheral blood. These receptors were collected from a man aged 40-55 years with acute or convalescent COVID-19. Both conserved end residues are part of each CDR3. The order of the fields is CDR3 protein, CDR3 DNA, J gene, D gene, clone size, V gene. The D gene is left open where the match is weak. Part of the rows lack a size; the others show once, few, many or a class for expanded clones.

CASSYSGQAVQETQYF,TGTGCCAGCAGTTACTCGGGGCAGGCGGTCCAAGAGACCCAGTACTTC,TRBJ2-5,.,.,TRBV6-2/TRBV6-3
CASSLRDNTEAFF,TGTGCCAGCAGTTTACGGGATAACACTGAAGCTTTCTTT,TRBJ1-1,.,.,TRBV27
CATSRKDRGYGETQYF,TGTGCCACCAGCAGAAAGGACAGGGGGTATGGGGAGACCCAGTACTTC,TRBJ2-5,TRBD1,once,TRBV15
CASSQVAAAPQEKLFF,TGTGCCAGCAGCCAAGTCGCGGCGGCGCCCCAAGAAAAACTGTTTTTT,TRBJ1-4,.,.,TRBV4-2
CAGGQGDRETDTQYF,TGTGCCGGCGGCCAAGGGGACAGGGAAACAGATACGCAGTATTTT,TRBJ2-3,TRBD1,.,TRBV28
CASSWRMSGVQPQHF,TGTGCCAGCAGTTGGCGGATGTCTGGTGTACAGCCCCAGCATTTT,TRBJ1-5,.,.,TRBV2
CASSFLAPGRNEQFF,TGTGCCAGCAGTTTTCTAGCCCCCGGGAGGAATGAGCAGTTCTTC,TRBJ2-1,TRBD2,.,TRBV27
CASSHRTAYEQYF,TGTGCCAGCAGCCACCGGACAGCCTACGAGCAGTACTTC,TRBJ2-7,.,.,TRBV14
CATRDREETQYF,TGTGCCACCCGGGACAGGGAAGAGACCCAGTACTTC,TRBJ2-5,TRBD1,.,TRBV24-1
CASSKGLDRVDEQYF,TGTGCCAGCAGCAAAGGGCTAGACAGGGTCGACGAGCAGTACTTC,TRBJ2-7,.,.,TRBV21-1
CASSLGQGHLGELFF,TGTGCCAGCAGCCTCGGGCAGGGGCACCTCGGGGAGCTGTTTTTT,TRBJ2-2,.,.,TRBV9
CSVQIAGELFF,TGCAGCGTTCAGATCGCCGGGGAGCTGTTTTTT,TRBJ2-2,.,few,TRBV29-1
CASSSYGRGFGEQYF,TGTGCCAGCAGCTCGTACGGCAGGGGATTTGGGGAGCAGTACTTC,TRBJ2-7,.,.,TRBV5-4
CATSEAGTGGNTEAFF,TGTGCCACCAGTGAGGCCGGGACAGGGGGCAACACTGAAGCTTTCTTT,TRBJ1-1,TRBD1,.,TRBV24-1
CASSLRGNQPQHF,TGTGCCAGCAGTTTAAGGGGGAATCAGCCCCAGCATTTT,TRBJ1-5,.,.,TRBV12-3/TRBV12-4
CAISPGTSGGTDTQYF,TGTGCCATCAGCCCCGGGACTAGCGGGGGAACAGATACGCAGTATTTT,TRBJ2-3,TRBD2,.,TRBV10-3
CASSPIPQREGAQETQYF,TGTGCCAGCAGTCCCATCCCCCAGCGGGAGGGAGCCCAAGAGACCCAGTACTTC,TRBJ2-5,TRBD2,.,TRBV27
CASSLPSGRTYEQYF,TGTGCCAGCAGCTTACCTAGCGGGCGAACCTACGAGCAGTACTTC,TRBJ2-7,TRBD2,.,TRBV7-3
CASSSGQRNYGYTF,TGTGCCAGCAGCTCCGGACAGCGAAACTATGGCTACACCTTC,TRBJ1-2,.,.,TRBV6-5
CASSIVLLETIYF,TGTGCCAGTAGTATAGTTTTGCTCGAGACCATATATTTT,TRBJ1-3,.,.,TRBV19
CASSPRGRVDSNYGYTF,TGTGCCAGCAGTCCCCGCGGCAGGGTGGATTCTAACTATGGCTACACCTTC,TRBJ1-2,.,.,TRBV27
CATAPGSLDYGYTF,TGTGCCACCGCCCCGGGATCCCTAGACTATGGCTACACCTTC,TRBJ1-2,.,.,TRBV6-5
CASSESGQGPSSYEQYF,TGCGCCAGCAGTGAGTCGGGGCAGGGTCCCAGCTCCTACGAGCAGTACTTC,TRBJ2-7,.,.,TRBV10-2
CASIPGTGGFYEQYF,TGTGCCAGCATACCCGGGACAGGGGGGTTCTACGAGCAGTACTTC,TRBJ2-7,TRBD1,.,TRBV27
CASSLSREEQFF,TGCGCCAGCAGCTTGAGCAGGGAAGAGCAGTTCTTC,TRBJ2-1,.,.,TRBV5-1
CASSGLAGMVLSTDTQYF,TGTGCCAGCAGCGGACTAGCGGGGATGGTGCTTAGCACAGATACGCAGTATTTT,TRBJ2-3,TRBD2,.,TRBV3-1/TRBV3-2
CASSQFLAGAGEQFF,TGTGCCAGCAGCCAATTCCTAGCAGGGGCCGGGGAGCAGTTCTTC,TRBJ2-1,.,.,TRBV14
CASNRQGGSYNEQFF,TGTGCCAGCAACCGTCAGGGGGGCTCCTACAATGAGCAGTTCTTC,TRBJ2-1,.,few,TRBV6-5
CASNRQGGSEAFF,TGTGCCAGCAACAGACAGGGGGGGTCTGAAGCTTTCTTT,TRBJ1-1,TRBD1,.,TRBV6-5
CASSLVEAGGLETQYF,TGTGCCAGCAGCTTAGTAGAAGCGGGGGGATTAGAGACCCAGTACTTC,TRBJ2-5,TRBD2,.,TRBV7-6
CASTLHGIGGETQYF,TGTGCCAGCACTTTACACGGGATCGGGGGAGAGACCCAGTACTTC,TRBJ2-5,.,.,TRBV7-2
CASSRRTGADTQYF,TGTGCCAGCAGCCGCCGGACAGGCGCAGATACGCAGTATTTT,TRBJ2-3,TRBD1,.,TRBV7-9
CASSKGDRNTEAFF,TGTGCCAGCAGTAAGGGGGATCGGAACACTGAAGCTTTCTTT,TRBJ1-1,.,.,TRBV27
CASMGVSSYNEQFF,TGTGCCAGTATGGGCGTCAGCTCCTACAATGAGCAGTTCTTC,TRBJ2-1,.,once,TRBV2
CASSLALAPGEQFF,TGTGCTAGCAGCTTAGCCCTGGCGCCGGGAGAGCAGTTCTTC,TRBJ2-1,.,few,TRBV7-7
CASSVGDSPNYGYTF,TGCGCCAGCAGCGTAGGGGACAGCCCTAACTATGGCTACACCTTC,TRBJ1-2,TRBD1,.,TRBV5-1
CASSHDTGELFF,TGTGCCAGCAGCCACGACACCGGGGAGCTGTTTTTT,TRBJ2-2,.,.,TRBV14
CASSSPTSGGASSYNEQFF,TGTGCCAGCAGCTCACCAACTAGCGGGGGAGCCAGCTCCTACAATGAGCAGTTCTTC,TRBJ2-1,TRBD2,.,TRBV5-4
CASSPSAGASTDTQYF,TGTGCCAGCTCACCCTCAGCGGGGGCCTCCACAGATACGCAGTATTTT,TRBJ2-3,TRBD2,.,TRBV18
CASSPMGQGNEKLFF,TGTGCCAGCTCACCGATGGGACAGGGAAATGAAAAACTGTTTTTT,TRBJ1-4,TRBD1,.,TRBV18
CASSLFDGPTYEQYF,TGTGCCAGCAGCTTATTTGATGGCCCGACCTACGAGCAGTACTTC,TRBJ2-7,.,.,TRBV7-8
CASSPRTSGALGETQYF,TGTGCCAGCTCTCCGAGGACTAGCGGGGCCCTGGGGGAGACCCAGTACTTC,TRBJ2-5,TRBD2,.,TRBV19
CASSPRTGSFVDTQYF,TGTGCCAGCAGCCCGCGGACAGGAAGCTTTGTGGATACGCAGTATTTT,TRBJ2-3,TRBD1,once,TRBV7-8
CASSLGPDREDEKLFF,TGTGCCAGCAGCTTAGGCCCAGACAGGGAAGACGAAAAACTGTTTTTT,TRBJ1-4,TRBD1,.,TRBV7-9
CASSILSGDEQFF,TGTGCCAGTAGTATCTTAAGCGGGGATGAGCAGTTCTTC,TRBJ2-1,TRBD2,.,TRBV19
CASGAGLHPHYGYTF,TGTGCCAGCGGAGCAGGGCTACATCCCCACTATGGCTACACCTTC,TRBJ1-2,.,.,TRBV2
CASSQGASSNQPQHF,TGTGCCAGCAGCCAAGGGGCGTCTAGCAATCAGCCCCAGCATTTT,TRBJ1-5,.,.,TRBV3-1/TRBV3-2
CASSFHIQETQYF,TGTGCCAGCAGCTTCCACATCCAAGAGACCCAGTACTTC,TRBJ2-5,.,.,TRBV5-4
CASSLPGSVEQFF,TGTGCCAGCAGCTTACCAGGGTCTGTTGAGCAGTTCTTC,TRBJ2-1,.,.,TRBV7-2
CASSLAVAQGHSPLHF,TGTGCCAGCAGCTTAGCGGTTGCGCAGGGCCATTCACCCCTCCACTTT,TRBJ1-6,.,.,TRBV7-9
CASSLELVYEQYF,TGCGCCAGCAGCTTGGAACTAGTCTACGAGCAGTACTTC,TRBJ2-7,.,.,TRBV5-1